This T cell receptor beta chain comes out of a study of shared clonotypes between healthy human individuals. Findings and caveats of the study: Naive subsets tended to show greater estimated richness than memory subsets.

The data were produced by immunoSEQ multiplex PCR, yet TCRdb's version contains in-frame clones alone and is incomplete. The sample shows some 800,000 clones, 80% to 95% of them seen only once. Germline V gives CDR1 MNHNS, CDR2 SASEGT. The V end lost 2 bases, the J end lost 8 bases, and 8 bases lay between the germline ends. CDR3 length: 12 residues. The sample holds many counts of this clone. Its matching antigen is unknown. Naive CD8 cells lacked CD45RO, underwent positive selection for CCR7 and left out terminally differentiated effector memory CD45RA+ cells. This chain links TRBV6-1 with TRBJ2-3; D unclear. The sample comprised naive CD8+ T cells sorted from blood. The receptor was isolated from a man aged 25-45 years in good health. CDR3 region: CASSELSVTQYF. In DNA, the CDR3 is TGTGCCAGCAGTGAATTATCAGTTACGCAGTATTTT.